The T cell receptor (beta chain) under discussion was sequenced for a study of blood T cell repertoires in COVID-19. Overall study: The United States, Italy and Spain provided the acute and convalescent COVID-19 samples.

With 7 bases removed from V and 5 bases from J, the gap between germline ends came to 13 bases. CDR1 MNHNY and CDR2 SVGAGI come from the germline V gene (reference sequence). There are 13 residues in the CDR3. Original analysis: Reference gene primer amplification gave nucleated cell count estimates. Sequenced by immunoSEQ multiplex PCR; TCRdb stores in-frame clones only, minus some. V and J calls and clone size come straight from that table; D and trimming were deduced from the DNA. The repertoire holds about 26,000 clones, roughly nine tenths seen once, with 7.6% in the top ten. This sequence originates from a human donor in a cohort sampled during active COVID-19. The chain carries TRBV6-6 and TRBJ2-3; no firm D call. Sequenced input: peripheral blood. The CDR3 protein is CASTRNAQDTQYF. DNA for the CDR3: TGTGCCAGCACCAGGAATGCACAAGATACGCAGTATTTT.